Sequencing of this TCR beta chain was carried out in a study of CD8+CD57+ T cells in acquired aplastic anemia (dated 2018 in TCRdb). Concerning the study at large: Extracted DNA from sorted CD4+ and CD8+ cells averaged around 3.3 ug, ranging from roughly 0.2 to 30 ug. For healthy donor samples, the average read count was around 9.8 million for CD4+ cells and 11.0 million for CD8+ cells.

TCR repertoires of sorted CD4+ and CD8+ blood T cells from severe aplastic anemia patients and healthy subjects were deep-sequenced in the study. Ficoll-Paque density gradient centrifugation was used to isolate peripheral blood mononuclear cells. CD4+ and CD8+ T cells were sorted by FACS or magnetic beads before DNA extraction. This clonotype qualifies as medium-sized (0.01 to 0.1%). Its antigen is unknown. Qualities for individual bases were not recorded, and no much larger clone is one base off. V loses 6 bases, J loses 2 bases, and the germline ends lie 10 bases apart. From the cysteine up to the phenylalanine, the CDR3 has a length of 13 residues. Only the CDR3 region is kept as DNA, spanning 39 bases read in frame from base 1. CDR1 and CDR2 are read off the germline V gene as SNHLY and FYNNEI. On the study overall, not on this receptor specifically: Roughly 29 CD8+ CDR3 sequences were found to be shared between patients and controls, but these sequences appeared to be highly expressed in patients and within the immunodominant clones of the patients. CD8+ Simpson's diversity did not differ significantly between patients and healthy controls (P=0.060).

Profiling of TCR beta VDJ combinations and CDR3 sequences used genomic DNA as the template. TCR repertoire sequencing was run on an Illumina HiSeq 2000. The published analysis was carried out like this. Repertoires were assessed using TRBV/TRBJ rearrangement plots, CDR3 size and DJ length profiles, and Simpson's diversity index. The most abundant DNA sequence in the deep sequencing data was defined as the immunodominant clone. CDR3 amino acid sequences were checked for sharing between subjects and were compared against published repertoires and the VDJdb database. Using fastp trimming at Q25 and MiXCR clonotype assembly, TCRdb reanalyzed the public sequencing data and kept in-frame beta chains. CDR3 protein sequences are deduplicated, and each keeps its most common genes and DNA. TCRdb, not the original authors, processed these V and J calls. The sample contains about 210,000 distinct CDR3 sequences, over 60% of them found a single time. The ten largest clones represent 25% to 30% of the sample.

The clonotype was recovered from a human donor in good health. The V gene is TRBV2 and the J gene is TRBJ1-2; TRBD1 might be the D gene, on 6 matching bases. The material sequenced was sorted CD4+, CD8+, or CD8+CD57+ T cells (not recorded which) from PBMCs. The DNA reads as follows: TGTGCCAGCAGGGACAGCTTAAACTATGGCTACACCTTC. Its protein product is CASRDSLNYGYTF.